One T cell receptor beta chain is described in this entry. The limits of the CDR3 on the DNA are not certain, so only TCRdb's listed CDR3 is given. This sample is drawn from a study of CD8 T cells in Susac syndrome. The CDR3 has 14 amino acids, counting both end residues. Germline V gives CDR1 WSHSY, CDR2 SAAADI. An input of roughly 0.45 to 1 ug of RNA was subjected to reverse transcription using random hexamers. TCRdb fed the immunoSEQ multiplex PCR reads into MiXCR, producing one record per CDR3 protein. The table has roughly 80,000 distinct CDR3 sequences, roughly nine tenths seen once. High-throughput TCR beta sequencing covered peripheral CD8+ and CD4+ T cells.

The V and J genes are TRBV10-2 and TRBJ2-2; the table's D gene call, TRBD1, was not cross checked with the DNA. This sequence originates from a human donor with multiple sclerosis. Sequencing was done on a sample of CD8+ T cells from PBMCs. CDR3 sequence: CASSPGGAPGSCFF.